These 30 T cell receptor beta chains share one sample of origin, sequenced in a study of T cell responses to AZD1222 COVID-19 vaccine. Some clones are missing from TCRdb's copy, which holds only in-frame ones; the method was immunoSEQ multiplex PCR. Here the sample spans roughly 200,000 clones, 91% being singletons. The sample here was peripheral blood, taken 28 days after the second AZD1222 dose. All receptors derive from an adult who received the AZD1222 COVID-19 vaccine.

This clone was seen just once. This CDR3 is CASSRPSNEQFF. The CDR3 nucleotides are TGTGCCAGCAGTAGGCCATCCAATGAGCAGTTCTTC. The chain combines TRBV27 with TRBJ2-1; D call uncertain. Trimming removed 5 bases at V and 6 bases at J, with 8 bases between. Germline V gene lookup returns CDR1 MNHEY and CDR2 SMNVEV (reference sequence). This CDR3 comprises 12 residues.

The chain links TRBV6-5 to TRBJ2-1; D uncertain. Germline V gene lookup returns CDR1 MNHEY and CDR2 SVGAGI. The CDR3 is 13 residues long. V was pared by 7 bases and J by 0 bases, with 7 bases between. DNA of the CDR3: TGTGCCAGCACGCCTGGCTCCTACAATGAGCAGTTCTTC. It specifies CASTPGSYNEQFF.

V is TRBV30 and J is TRBJ2-5, with 13 bases aligning to TRBD2. The CDR3 extends over 15 amino acids. Germline V gives CDR1 GTSNPN, CDR2 SVGIG (reference sequence). V was clipped by 3 bases and J by 5 bases; unmatched bases: 6. CDR3 in DNA: TGTGCCTGGAGCGAGGGACTAGCGGGGTGGGAGACCCAGTACTTC. Translating gives CAWSEGLAGWETQYF.

The genes are TRBV7-2 and TRBJ2-3; D is undetermined. The CDR3 has 14 amino acids. Deletions cut 0 bases from V and 5 bases from J, with 9 bases between. Looked up from germline, CDR1 is SGHTA and CDR2 is FQGNSA. The CDR3 protein is CASSLARDLDTQYF. The CDR3 DNA follows: TGTGCCAGCAGCTTAGCGCGCGACCTAGATACGCAGTATTTT.

This rearrangement joins TRBV27 to TRBJ1-1; D not resolved. This CDR3 has 15 residues. V lost 4 bases and J 3 bases, leaving 15 bases between the germline ends. Per the germline V gene, CDR1 is MNHEY and CDR2 is SMNVEV (reference sequence). The CDR3 DNA follows: TGTGCCAGCAGTTCTCCTAGGATGGTCCACACTGAAGCTTTCTTT. Protein: CASSSPRMVHTEAFF.

The genes are TRBV2 and TRBJ1-3; D gene unclear. The germline CDR1 and CDR2 sequences are SNHLY and FYNNEI. Trimming took off 3 bases at V and 2 bases at J, with 8 bases between the two ends. This CDR3 comprises 14 residues. The CDR3 is CASSDRRTGNTIYF. CDR3 in DNA: TGTGCCAGCAGTGACCGGCGAACTGGAAACACCATATATTTT.

The chain uses TRBV15 and TRBJ2-1; a weak D match, TRBD2 (6 bases). The V gene lost 1 base and the J gene lost 6 bases, with 7 bases spanning the gap. Germline V gene lookup returns CDR1 LNHNV and CDR2 YYDKDF (reference sequence). The CDR3 is 13 residues long. The CDR3 sequence: CATSRVGGNEQFF. In nucleotides, the CDR3 is TGTGCCACCAGCAGAGTCGGGGGCAATGAGCAGTTCTTC.

V is TRBV30 and J is TRBJ1-5; D unclear. Trimming removed 3 bases from V and 8 bases from J, with 32 bases in between. There are 19 residues in the CDR3. Germline-derived CDR1 and CDR2 are GTSNPN and SVGIG (reference sequence). The chain's CDR3 is CAWRPLGRTHYLIRKPQHF. The DNA for the CDR3 is TGTGCCTGGAGGCCCTTGGGGAGGACCCACTACCTGATCAGAAAGCCCCAGCATTTT.

The V and J genes are TRBV24-1 and TRBJ2-1; the match to TRBD1 covers 9 bases. The CDR3 consists of 15 residues. CDR1 and CDR2 from the germline V gene are KGHDR and SFDVKD. J gave up 7 bases and V 4 bases, and 7 bases lay outside the gene matches. CDR3 bases: TGTGCCACCAGTGACCCCGGGACAGGGAGGAATGAGCAGTTCTTC. It is translated as CATSDPGTGRNEQFF.

The chain is built from TRBV28 and TRBJ2-7; D gene unclear. Germline-derived CDR1 and CDR2 are MDHEN and SYDVKM. V gave up 4 bases and J gave up 5 bases, with 12 bases separating them. This CDR3 comprises 13 residues. CDR3 sequence reads: CASSSPLFDEQYF. The CDR3, as DNA: TGTGCCAGCAGTTCCCCCCTCTTTGACGAGCAGTACTTC.

The chain employs TRBV6-5 and TRBJ1-4; no clear D. CDR1 is MNHEY and CDR2 is SVGAGI in the germline V gene. The length of the CDR3 is 16 residues. Trimming cost V 1 base and J 0 bases, with 9 bases left between them. CDR3 sequence reads: CASSYWQATTNEKLFF. CDR3 nucleotides: TGTGCCAGCAGTTACTGGCAGGCGACAACTAATGAAAAACTGTTTTTT.

This clone occurred a few times. V usage is TRBV6-4 and J usage is TRBJ2-1; the D gene is possibly TRBD2 (6 bases). CDR3 length: 16 amino acids. Germline assignment: CDR1 MRHNA and CDR2 SNTAGT. V gave up 2 bases and J gave up 8 bases, with 19 bases separating them. In DNA, the CDR3 is TGTGCCAGCAGTGACGGAGGGGACGGGCTAACGGATGAGCAGTTCTTC. Amino acid sequence: CASSDGGDGLTDEQFF.

The chain is built from TRBV29-1 and TRBJ2-2; 8 bases map to TRBD2. Germline CDR1 reads SQVTM; CDR2 reads ANQGSEA. V lost 1 base and J lost 4; bases outside the gene matches: 11. The CDR3 has 17 residues. CDR3 loop: CSVEGSGIAGGTGELFF. The DNA of the CDR3 is TGCAGCGTTGAAGGTAGCGGGATCGCCGGGGGCACCGGGGAGCTGTTTTTT.

The chain carries TRBV27 and TRBJ2-1; 10 nucleotides agree with TRBD2. Trimming removed 5 bases from V and 8 bases from J; junction bases left unmatched: 12. Germline-derived CDR1 and CDR2 are MNHEY and SMNVEV (reference sequence). This CDR3 contains 16 residues. CDR3 protein: CASSVLSGLASDEQFF. CDR3 DNA: TGTGCCAGCAGTGTCCTCTCGGGACTAGCGTCTGATGAGCAGTTCTTC.

The chain uses TRBV7-9 and TRBJ2-1, with 10 bases matching TRBD1. The CDR3 extends over 15 amino acids. Germline values: CDR1 SEHNR, CDR2 FQNEAQ (reference sequence). The V segment lost 2 bases and the J segment 7 bases; nucleotides outside the gene matches: 5. This CDR3 reads CASSLRGQGSNEQFF. CDR3 bases: TGTGCCAGCAGCTTAAGGGGACAGGGGTCGAATGAGCAGTTCTTC.

J is TRBJ1-2 and V is TRBV5-8; unclear D gene. The CDR3 is 15 amino acids. Deletions cut 5 bases from V and 2 bases from J, with 16 bases between. Germline-derived CDR1 and CDR2 are SGHTS and YDEGEE. The CDR3 sequence is CASSPMRSENYGYTF. The DNA for the CDR3 is TGTGCCAGCAGTCCCATGCGGTCAGAAAACTATGGCTACACCTTC.

This chain links TRBV28 with TRBJ1-1, with 7 bases matching TRBD1. Trimming cost V 10 bases and J 8 bases; bases outside gene matches: 16. Germline V gene sequence: CDR1 MDHEN, CDR2 SYDVKM. CDR3 size: 14 residues. The CDR3 bases are TGTGCCACCTCAGGGGGAGGGGTACCTGTGGAAGCTTTCTTT. This gives the protein CATSGGGVPVEAFF.

V usage is TRBV27 and J usage is TRBJ2-2; possibly TRBD1 for D (6 bases). CDR3 size: 12 residues. V was clipped by 5 bases and J by 9 bases, with 10 bases between them. The germline CDR1 and CDR2 sequences are MNHEY and SMNVEV (reference sequence). The CDR3 here is CASSERGRELFF. The CDR3 DNA follows: TGTGCCAGCAGTGAAAGGGGGAGGGAGCTGTTTTTT.

This chain uses TRBV27 with TRBJ2-3; TRBD2 agrees at 15 bases. From germline, CDR1 is MNHEY and CDR2 SMNVEV (reference sequence). The CDR3 sequence is 17 residues long. V was clipped by 0 bases and J by 6 bases; unmatched bases: 4. CDR3 sequence (DNA): TGTGCCAGCAGTTTATCTCTTGGGACTAGCGGGAGGGATACGCAGTATTTT. This gives the protein CASSLSLGTSGRDTQYF.

The rearrangement joins TRBV25-1 to TRBJ1-1; no clear D. This CDR3 comprises 15 residues. The germline CDR1 and CDR2 sequences are MGHDK and SYGVNS. The V gene lost 1 base and the J gene lost 3 bases, with 12 bases spanning the gap. The CDR3, as DNA: TGTGCCAGCAGTGAATCCTGGGTCGGTCACACTGAAGCTTTCTTT. The encoded protein is CASSESWVGHTEAFF.

This clone was observed once. The chain links TRBV5-1 to TRBJ1-1; the D gene is possibly TRBD1 (5 bases). Germline-derived CDR1 and CDR2 are SGHRS and YFSETQ. This CDR3 contains 15 residues. V was cut by 0 bases and J by 3 bases, with 12 bases left in between. CDR3 in DNA: TGCGCCAGCAGCTTGGCCAGGGTGGGCGACACTGAAGCTTTCTTT. Translation gives CASSLARVGDTEAFF. The full variable domain, completed using reference TRBV5-1 and TRBJ1-1, is KAGVTQTPRYLIKTRGQQVTLSCSPISGHRSVSWYQQTPGQGLQFLFEYFSETQRNKGNFPGRFSGRQFSNSRSEMNVSTLELGDSALYLCASSLARVGDTEAFFGQGTRLTVV.

The J gene is TRBJ2-7, the V gene TRBV7-6; D gene uncertain. Deletions cut 3 bases from V and 3 bases from J, with 9 bases between. Germline V CDR1 and CDR2: SGHVS, FNYEAQ. The CDR3 spans 13 residues. DNA for the CDR3: TGTGCCAGCAGCTTCGGGCAGAACTACGAGCAGTACTTC. This codes for CASSFGQNYEQYF.

This chain connects TRBV9 to TRBJ2-2, with no clear D. This CDR3 has 13 amino acids. Germline CDR1 reads SGDLS; CDR2 reads YYNGEE. V lost 0 bases and J lost 6, with 6 bases in between. The CDR3 DNA sequence: TGTGCCAGCAGCGTAGGACGGGCCGGGGAGCTGTTTTTT. Its protein is CASSVGRAGELFF.

V usage is TRBV6-6 and J usage is TRBJ2-3; TRBD1 might be the D (6 bases). Between the trimmed V and J ends, which lost 0 bases and 2 bases, there was a span of 12 bases. There are 16 residues in the CDR3. CDR1 and CDR2 from the germline V gene are MNHNY and SVGAGI (reference sequence). CDR3 loop: CASSYSRQDLTDTQYF. The CDR3 DNA reads TGTGCCAGCAGTTACTCCCGACAGGACCTCACAGATACGCAGTATTTT.

The chain joins TRBV21-1 to TRBJ2-3; the table's D call, TRBD2, was not checked against the DNA. TRBV21-1 represents a pseudogene. The CDR3 covers 18 residues. CDR3 in DNA: TGTGCCAGCAGCAAAGGGGCTAGCGGGACCTGCCGCACAGATACGCAGTATTTT. Translating gives CASSKGASGTCRTDTQYF.

V usage is TRBV9 and J usage is TRBJ1-4, with 8 bases matching TRBD1. After removal of 4 bases from V and 11 bases from J, the junction contained 13 bases not matched to a gene. The germline V gene encodes CDR1 SGDLS and CDR2 YYNGEE. The CDR3 spans 15 residues. Here the CDR3 reads CASSPQDRVLGKLFF. Written as DNA, the CDR3 is TGTGCCAGCAGCCCCCAGGACAGGGTTTTAGGCAAACTGTTTTTT.

V gene TRBV7-9 combines with J gene TRBJ2-1; TRBD1 might be the D (6 bases). Germline CDR1 SEHNR, CDR2 FQNEAQ (reference sequence). This CDR3 is 16 amino acids long. V lost 1 base and J lost 6, with 16 bases in between. The DNA for the CDR3 is TGTGCCAGCAGCTTAGGGGCAGGGGCTAGAATCAATGAGCAGTTCTTC. It translates to CASSLGAGARINEQFF.

The chain has TRBV3-1 (or the pseudogene TRBV3-2) and TRBJ2-7; either TRBD1 or TRBD2 may fit D (6 bases each). Germline values: CDR1 LGHDT, CDR2 YNNKEL (reference sequence). The CDR3 runs to 14 residues. V lost 1 base, J lost 6 bases, and 13 bases lay in between. In DNA form, the CDR3 reads TGTGCCAGCAGCCAAGCCCCGGGGGCGCGCGAGCAGTACTTC. It codes for CASSQAPGAREQYF.

V and J are TRBV28 and TRBJ2-7; TRBD2 might be the D (6 bases). V dropped 5 bases and J dropped 7 bases, with 21 bases sitting between them. CDR3 length equals 15 residues. CDR1 is MDHEN, CDR2 SYDVKM, per germline. Here the CDR3 DNA reads TGTGCCAGCAGTCAAATTAGGACGGGGGTAGCGGAGCAGTACTTC. Translated: CASSQIRTGVAEQYF.

The chain links TRBV9 to TRBJ2-3, with 10 bases identical to TRBD2. Germline CDR1 and CDR2: SGDLS and YYNGEE. Germline trimming cut 0 bases from V and 5 bases from J; bases unmatched to any gene: 6. The CDR3 has 16 residues. This chain's CDR3 is CASSVASGSVQDTQYF. The CDR3 bases are TGTGCCAGCAGCGTAGCTAGCGGGAGTGTTCAAGATACGCAGTATTTT.